The clone carrying this T cell receptor (beta chain) turned up a few times. Its matching antigen is unknown. CDR3 size: 14 residues. Germline lookup yields CDR1 ENHRY and CDR2 SYGVKD. J gave up 5 bases and V 0 bases, and 3 bases lay outside the gene matches. The sample is drawn from a study of blood T cells in healthy people across ages. Whole-study findings and limits: The percentage of naive T cells correlated strongly with TCR beta diversity.

Then a second PCR, running roughly 7 to 12 cycles, was carried out with a sample-barcoded 5' primer and a J-beta primer mix. TCRdb processed the 5' RACE reads anew with MiXCR; each CDR3 protein has one entry. The sample records some 700,000 distinct CDR3 sequences, roughly 47% being singletons. The chain joins TRBV10-3 to TRBJ1-1, with 7 bases lining up with TRBD1. The receptor was isolated from a woman aged 55-70 years in good health. Sequencing was performed on blood. CDR3 sequence: CAISESTGRTEAFF. CDR3 bases: TGTGCCATCAGTGAGTCGACAGGGCGGACTGAAGCTTTCTTT.